Each of the 7 T cell receptor beta chains below was sequenced from the same sample in a study of tissue T cells after allogeneic stem cell transplantation. Time point given: mouse harvest day 7 after allogeneic transplant. Tail vein injection delivered 10^7 T-cell-depleted bone marrow cells and 10^6 splenic CD5+ T cells. Profiled with immunoSEQ multiplex PCR; TCRdb holds only in-frame clones, not every one. The table records about 4,200 clones, around 50% of them present only once. Sequencing was done on a sample of lymph node tissue. The receptors were sampled from a female BALB/c mouse given C57BL/6 T cells with graft-versus-host disease after an allogeneic hematopoietic cell transplant.

In its sample, this clone was seen a few times. Gene labels here are mouse ones. The read ends 1 residue before the CDR3 terminus; that terminus is restored from the germline J gene. The chain combines TRBV26 with TRBJ2-7; 10 bases agree with TRBD2. Germline CDR1 reads KGHPV; CDR2 reads FQNQEV (reference sequence). This CDR3 is 15 amino acids long. Trimming took 5 bases from V and 0 from J; bases not matched to a gene: 4. The CDR3 DNA, read in part, is TGTGCCAGCAGTAAGGGACTGGGGAGCTCCTATGAACAGTAC. Amino acid sequence: CASSKGLGSSYEQY. The CDR3 in its entirety is CASSKGLGSSYEQYF.

With regard to this clone: Genes here carry mouse names. The sequenced part of the CDR3 DNA is TGTGCCAGCAGTTTCACAGGAAGAGACACCCAGTAC. It encodes CASSFTGRDTQY. The whole CDR3 sequence is CASSFTGRDTQYF. The chain uses TRBV14 and TRBJ2-5; D might be TRBD1 (5 bases). The CDR3 end lies 1 residue beyond the end of the read and is filled in from the germline J gene. The CDR3 consists of 13 residues. Trimming removed 1 base at V and 5 bases at J, with 8 bases between. In germline, CDR1 is SGHDT, CDR2 FRDEAV.

In the case of this clone: The germline and genes are mouse ones. Sequencing ends 1 residue short of the CDR3 end; the germline J gene provides the rest. V usage is TRBV16 and J usage is TRBJ2-5; D is uncertain. The germline gives CDR1 SGHSA, CDR2 FRNQAP. The V end lost 0 bases, the J end lost 1 base, and 5 bases lay between the germline ends. CDR3 length equals 14 residues. Incomplete CDR3 DNA: TGTGCAAGCAGCTTAGAACACTACCAAGACACCCAGTAC. Translation gives CASSLEHYQDTQY. The entire CDR3 sequence reads CASSLEHYQDTQYF.

For this clone: Gene names and germline refer to mouse. The read ends 1 residue shy of where the CDR3 ends; the end is completed using the germline J gene. The chain has TRBV26 and TRBJ2-4; D gene unclear. Germline V lookup: CDR1 KGHPV, CDR2 FQNQEV (reference sequence). The V gene lost 2 bases and the J gene lost 4 bases, with 4 bases spanning the gap. The CDR3 length is 12 residues. The covered CDR3 bases are TGTGCCAGCAGTCTGGCAGAAAACACCTTGTAC. Amino acid sequence: CASSLAENTLY. The whole CDR3 region reads CASSLAENTLYF. Filled out from reference TRBV26 and TRBJ2-4, the complete variable domain reads NSKVIQTPRYLVKGQGQKAKMRCIPEKGHPVVFWYQQNKNNEFKFLINFQNQEVLQQIDMTEKRFSAECPSNSPCSLEIQSSEAGDSALYLCASSLAENTLYFGAGTRLSVL.

Only one count was recorded for this clone. Germline and genes: mouse. CDR3 DNA (partial): TGTGCCAGCGGTGAAGGACTGGGGGGTAGTCAAAACACCTTGTAC. Protein product: CASGEGLGGSQNTLY. The CDR3 reads in full as CASGEGLGGSQNTLYF. J is TRBJ2-4 and V is TRBV13-2, with TRBD2 identical over 11 bases. The read terminates 1 residue ahead of where the CDR3 ends, so the germline J gene completes it. This CDR3 is built from 16 residues. Losses at the gene ends were 2 bases for V and 0 bases for J; bases not matched to a gene: 2. Germline lookup yields CDR1 NNHNN and CDR2 SYGAGS (reference sequence).

A note on this clone: Gene names follow the mouse nomenclature. The read terminates 1 residue before the CDR3 end, so the remaining end is supplied by the germline J gene. V gene TRBV3 combines with J gene TRBJ2-7; 11 bases are shared with TRBD2. The CDR3 length is 15 residues. CDR1 SNHLY and CDR2 FYNGKV come from the germline V gene (reference sequence). J lost 0 bases, V lost 4 bases, and 2 bases had no gene match. The CDR3 is CASSSDWGGSYEQYF. Incomplete CDR3 DNA: TGTGCCAGCAGCTCCGACTGGGGGGGCTCCTATGAACAGTAC.

To note about this clone: The listed genes are named as in mouse. Partial CDR3 DNA: TGTGGTGTCGTACAGGGGAGAGGGGTCTTC. It is translated as CGVVQGRGVF. In full, the CDR3 reads CGVVQGRGVFF. V and J are TRBV20 and TRBJ1-1, with 7 bases fitting TRBD1. With the read ending 1 residue before the CDR3 end, the germline J gene is used to fill in that end. CDR3 size: 11 residues. J was trimmed by 11 bases and V by 7 bases; bases with no gene match: 10. The germline V gene has CDR1 GFQATS and CDR2 STVNSAI.